This T cell receptor beta chain comes out of a study of CXCR3-negative and CXCR3-positive naive CD8 T cells. Turning to the study itself: Summed over all libraries, TRB reads came to approximately 140 million, with about 1.5 +/- 0.3 million per library. Study conclusions and caveats: TRBV-TRBJ usage was similar across naive CXCR3 subsets but distinct in memory cells. CXCR3-positive naive cells had TRB CDR3s that were more hydrophobic than CXCR3-negative naive cells had.

The libraries of TRB cDNA were prepared using 5' RACE with UMI labels. TCRdb reanalyzed the 5' RACE reads, giving one entry per CDR3 protein sequence and no DNA. This table holds approximately 66,000 distinct CDR3 sequences. Germline V gene data show CDR1 as MDHEN and CDR2 as SYDVKM. This CDR3 comprises 15 residues. With respect to this clonotype: Its antigen is as yet unknown.

Sequences were obtained from naive CXCR3- CD8+ T cells from blood. Documented subset: CD45RO-CCR7+CD27+CD95- naive CD8+ T cells lacking CXCR3 (TNR3-). The chain employs TRBV28 and TRBJ2-1; absent DNA, TCRdb's TRBD1 call cannot be checked. This clonotype was sampled from a human donor in good health. Some clones in this sample may be carry-over from other donors' samples. The CDR3 region is CASSTAGTSYNEQFF.